What follows are 21 T cell receptor beta chains derived from one specimen sequenced in a study of T cell responses to AZD1222 COVID-19 vaccine. The assay was immunoSEQ multiplex PCR, and TCRdb's table has in-frame clones only and misses some. The repertoire holds 210,000 or so clones, with about 93% as singletons. The starting material was peripheral blood, obtained on day 0 of MenACWY control vaccination. The receptors derive from an adult in good health.

The chain links TRBV7-2 to TRBJ2-7; 7 positions agree with TRBD1. V shed 2 bases and J 3 bases; nucleotides not matched to a gene: 13. Germline CDR1 SGHTA, CDR2 FQGNSA. CDR3 size: 17 residues. CDR3 in amino acids: CASSLRGPTTGIYEQYF. CDR3 bases: TGTGCCAGCAGCTTAAGGGGCCCGACGACAGGGATCTACGAGCAGTACTTC.

Concerning this clone itself: The sample contains more than one DNA sequence encoding this CDR3. This chain joins TRBV19 and TRBJ1-2; TRBD1 matches at 7 bases. The germline gives CDR1 LNHDA, CDR2 SQIVND (reference sequence). The CDR3 sequence is 14 residues long. Losses at the gene ends were 5 bases for V and 0 bases for J; bases not matched to a gene: 3. The CDR3 DNA sequence: TGTGCCAGTAGTGTCGGGACAGCTAACTATGGCTACACCTTC. Translated: CASSVGTANYGYTF.

A word on this clone: A much larger clone lies a single base off, so this may be a read error. The chain joins TRBV5-8 to TRBJ1-1; D gene unclear. Trimming cost V 2 bases and J 1 base, with 6 bases left between them. Per the germline V gene, CDR1 is SGHTS and CDR2 is YDEGEE. The CDR3 is 13 amino acids. The DNA for the CDR3 is TGTGCCAGCAGCTTACAGAGGAACACTGAAGCTTTCTTT. Protein: CASSLQRNTEAFF. Filled out from reference TRBV5-8 and TRBJ1-1, the complete variable domain reads EAGVTQSPTHLIKTRGQQATLRCSPISGHTSVYWYQQALGLGLQFLLWYDEGEERNRGNFPPRFSGRQFPNYSSELNVNALELEDSALYLCASSLQRNTEAFFGQGTRLTVV.

The chain links TRBV6-6 to TRBJ1-2, with D hard to call. V was pared by 0 bases and J by 0 bases, with 8 bases between. The germline V gene has CDR1 MNHNY and CDR2 SVGAGI (reference sequence). The CDR3 length is 15 residues. The CDR3 sequence: CASSYSADTNYGYTF. The CDR3, as DNA: TGTGCCAGCAGTTACTCGGCAGACACTAACTATGGCTACACCTTC.

This sequence joins TRBV5-1 and TRBJ1-4, with a tentative D call TRBD1 (6 bases). CDR3 length: 13 residues. The germline gives CDR1 SGHRS, CDR2 YFSETQ. Trimming stripped 1 base from V and 8 bases from J, with 9 bases between. CDR3 bases: TGCGCCAGCAGCTTGACAGGGCCAGAAAAACTGTTTTTT. Translation: CASSLTGPEKLFF. The full variable domain, with the rest looked up from reference TRBV5-1 and TRBJ1-4, is KAGVTQTPRYLIKTRGQQVTLSCSPISGHRSVSWYQQTPGQGLQFLFEYFSETQRNKGNFPGRFSGRQFSNSRSEMNVSTLELGDSALYLCASSLTGPEKLFFGSGTQLSVL.

The V and J genes are TRBV18 and TRBJ2-5; maybe TRBD1 (8 bases). This CDR3 spans 15 amino acids. Germline V gene sequence: CDR1 KGHSH, CDR2 LQKENI. Trimming removed 3 bases from V and 5 bases from J, with 16 bases in between. The CDR3 nucleotides read TGTGCCAGCTCACCTCCGTCACAGGGGGGGGAGACCCAGTACTTC. It yields the protein CASSPPSQGGETQYF.

The chain uses TRBV11-2 and TRBJ1-1; tentative D call: TRBD1 (6 bases). The CDR3 consists of 13 residues. Between the trimmed V and J ends, which lost 5 bases and 8 bases, there was a span of 15 bases. Germline V lookup: CDR1 SGHAT, CDR2 FQNNGV. The CDR3 DNA sequence: TGTGCCAGCAGCGGGGTGGGGGGCTCCGAAGCTTTCTTT. Translating gives CASSGVGGSEAFF.

The table lists this clone with a few counts. The chain uses TRBV9 and TRBJ2-1; 7 bases map to TRBD1. J lost 8 bases, V lost 0 bases, and 5 bases had no gene match. Germline V CDR1 and CDR2: SGDLS, YYNGEE. The CDR3 is 14 amino acids. DNA of the CDR3: TGTGCCAGCAGCGTAGATCACAGGGGCGATGAGCAGTTCTTC. Protein sequence: CASSVDHRGDEQFF.

Worth noting for this clone: This same CDR3 is encoded by further DNA sequences in the sample. The chain couples TRBV7-9 to TRBJ2-5; unclear D gene. The CDR3 has 14 amino acids. V gave up 2 bases and J gave up 2 bases, with 9 bases separating them. CDR1 SEHNR and CDR2 FQNEAQ come from the germline V gene (reference sequence). CDR3: CASSLSGGQETQYF. The CDR3, as DNA: TGTGCCAGCAGCTTATCGGGCGGTCAAGAGACCCAGTACTTC.

This clone appeared once. The same CDR3 also results from other DNA sequences found in this sample. V is TRBV11-2 and J is TRBJ2-1; weak D call: TRBD1 (7 bases). The CDR3 is made up of 16 amino acids. Trimming left V 1 base short and J 0 bases short, with 10 bases between. Germline assignment: CDR1 SGHAT and CDR2 FQNNGV. CDR3 coding DNA: TGTGCCAGCAGCTTAGCAGGGGGGAGCTCCTACAATGAGCAGTTCTTC. It is translated as CASSLAGGSSYNEQFF.

The V call is TRBV6-5, the J call TRBJ1-6, with 7 nucleotides matching TRBD1. The CDR3 loop spans 15 amino acids. The V segment lost 5 bases and the J segment 8 bases; nucleotides outside the gene matches: 9. Germline lookup yields CDR1 MNHEY and CDR2 SVGAGI. CDR3 amino acids: CASSLAQGPDSPLHF. The DNA of the CDR3 is TGTGCCAGCAGTCTCGCACAGGGGCCAGATTCACCCCTCCACTTT.

The chain combines TRBV28 with TRBJ2-1; 8 bases fit TRBD2. The germline CDR1 and CDR2 sequences are MDHEN and SYDVKM. The CDR3 totals 16 residues. The V gene end was trimmed by 4 bases and the J gene end by 1 base; junction bases not matched to a gene: 6. The CDR3 DNA reads TGTGCCAGCAGTTCAACACTAGCGGAATCCTACAATGAGCAGTTCTTC. Protein sequence: CASSSTLAESYNEQFF.

This chain uses TRBV7-9 with TRBJ2-5; D is tentatively TRBD1 or TRBD2 (5 bases each). Germline loops: CDR1 SEHNR, CDR2 FQNEAQ (reference sequence). V shed 5 bases and J shed 3 bases, with 13 bases lying between them. This CDR3 comprises 14 residues. The CDR3, as DNA: TGTGCCAGCAGCCGAGGGGCTGGGAAAGAGACCCAGTACTTC. It codes for CASSRGAGKETQYF.

The CDR3 nucleotides are TGTGCCAGCAGTTCAGACTCTCTCCCCTACTACGAGCAGTACTTC. Encoded protein: CASSSDSLPYYEQYF. V usage is TRBV6-5 and J usage is TRBJ2-7; D remains unclear. V lost 4 bases and J lost 3, with 16 bases in between. Per the germline V gene, CDR1 is MNHEY and CDR2 is SVGAGI. The CDR3 covers 15 residues.

The chain uses TRBV6-6 and TRBJ1-1; D is ambiguous. Germline CDR1 and CDR2: MNHNY and SVGAGI (reference sequence). V dropped 6 bases and J dropped 1 base, with 18 bases sitting between them. The CDR3 sequence is 16 residues long. The CDR3 coding sequence is TGTGCCAGCAGCACCGGGTTTAGGGCAGCGAACACTGAAGCTTTCTTT. Residues: CASSTGFRAANTEAFF.

This chain joins TRBV28 and TRBJ1-5, with D unresolved. Trimming took 2 bases from V and 4 from J, leaving 9 bases between them. CDR1 is MDHEN and CDR2 is SYDVKM in the germline V gene. This CDR3 is built from 14 residues. The CDR3 sequence: CASSLIRGNQPQHF. In nucleotides, the CDR3 is TGTGCCAGCAGTTTAATCCGAGGGAATCAGCCCCAGCATTTT.

This clone was observed once. This CDR3 is CASSETRTYNEQFF. The CDR3 nucleotides are TGTGCCAGCAGTGAGACTAGAACCTACAATGAGCAGTTCTTC. The V and J genes are TRBV6-2 or TRBV6-3 and TRBJ2-1; tentative D call: TRBD2 (6 bases). This CDR3 has 14 amino acids. Trimming cost V 5 bases and J 2 bases, with 10 bases left between them. Germline V gene lookup returns CDR1 MNHEY and CDR2 SVGEGT.

This rearrangement joins TRBV7-2 to TRBJ1-3; possibly TRBD1 for D (5 bases). This CDR3 is 15 amino acids long. V gave up 1 base and J gave up 2 bases, with 9 bases separating them. From germline, CDR1 is SGHTA and CDR2 FQGNSA. Here the CDR3 reads CASSLDGGTGNTIYF. CDR3 sequence (DNA): TGTGCCAGCAGCTTAGACGGGGGTACTGGAAACACCATATATTTT.

The V gene is TRBV11-3, the J gene TRBJ2-2; either TRBD1 or TRBD2 may supply D (5 bases each). Germline loops: CDR1 SGHNT, CDR2 YENEEA. V was clipped by 1 base and J by 5 bases, with 11 bases between them. CDR3 length: 15 amino acids. This chain's CDR3 is CASSLAGLGTGELFF. DNA of the CDR3: TGTGCCAGCAGCTTAGCGGGGCTAGGGACCGGGGAGCTGTTTTTT.

J is TRBJ1-2 and V is TRBV30; no clear D gene. CDR1 and CDR2 from the germline V gene are GTSNPN and SVGIG (reference sequence). V was clipped by 0 bases and J by 8 bases, with 7 bases between them. CDR3 length: 11 amino acids. This chain's CDR3 is CAWSVPGGYTF. The CDR3 nucleotides read TGTGCCTGGAGTGTACCTGGAGGCTACACCTTC.

This rearrangement joins TRBV11-3 to TRBJ2-1, with 9 positions matching TRBD2. The CDR3 totals 17 residues. Germline CDR1 SGHNT, CDR2 YENEEA. Trimming at V came to 1 base and at J to 6 bases, leaving 10 bases not matched to a gene. CDR3 nucleotide sequence: TGTGCCAGCAGCTTAGGGTCTATTGCGGGGGGGCTCAATGAGCAGTTCTTC. Amino acids: CASSLGSIAGGLNEQFF.